The 27 T cell receptor beta chains below were found in one sample sequenced in a study of blood T cell repertoires in COVID-19 (dated by TCRdb to about 2020). Library construction relied on the immunoSEQ multiplex PCR assay. TCRdb mirrors the immuneACCESS table, restricted to in-frame sequences. Some clones are absent from its copies; in checked studies, under half trace to an unresolved V gene, and the reason for the others is unknown. The sample table shows around 120,000 clones, and approximately 84% are seen once. Roughly 7% of the sample is in the top ten clones. Input material: peripheral blood. The source of these receptors is a man aged 70 or older with active or convalescent COVID-19.

The chain uses TRBV3-1 (or the pseudogene TRBV3-2) and TRBJ1-1, with a weak D call TRBD1 (6 bases). Germline V gene data show CDR1 as LGHDT and CDR2 as YNNKEL (reference sequence). V lost 3 bases to trimming and J lost 4 bases, with 18 bases between them. The CDR3 loop spans 16 amino acids. CDR3 residues: CASSHTGMKFFTEAFF. CDR3 DNA sequence: TGTGCCAGCAGCCATACAGGGATGAAGTTTTTCACTGAAGCTTTCTTT.

The chain has TRBV7-9 and TRBJ1-5; perhaps TRBD1 as D (5 bases). The CDR3 sequence is 14 residues long. V was trimmed by 1 base and J by 7 bases, leaving 11 bases between them. The germline gives CDR1 SEHNR, CDR2 FQNEAQ (reference sequence). CDR3 protein: CASSLGQGWQPQHF. Written as DNA, the CDR3 is TGTGCCAGCAGCTTAGGGCAGGGATGGCAGCCCCAGCATTTT.

This clone turned up a few times. J is TRBJ1-1 and V is TRBV7-9; 7 nucleotides agree with TRBD1. The CDR3 extends over 13 amino acids. V shed 5 bases, J shed 7 bases, and the junction held 7 bases outside the gene matches. Per germline, CDR1 SEHNR and CDR2 FQNEAQ (reference sequence). DNA for the CDR3: TGTGCCAGCAGCCCAGACAGGGCAATTGAAGCTTTCTTT. This translates into CASSPDRAIEAFF.

The count of this clone is one. This chain uses TRBV10-3 with TRBJ1-2; D uncertain. The CDR3 is 12 amino acids. V shed 7 bases and J shed 1 base, with 7 bases lying between them. From germline, CDR1 is ENHRY and CDR2 SYGVKD. The CDR3 DNA follows: TGTGCCATCACACTCGATAACTATGGCTACACCTTC. Translating it yields CAITLDNYGYTF.

This rearrangement joins TRBV19 to TRBJ2-7; D is uncertain. CDR3 length: 14 amino acids. Per the germline V gene, CDR1 is LNHDA and CDR2 is SQIVND (reference sequence). V lost 5 bases and J lost 2, with 13 bases in between. CDR3 in DNA: TGTGCCAGTAGTGGCGGAGAATTCCCCTACGAGCAGTACTTC. As protein: CASSGGEFPYEQYF.

J is TRBJ2-5 and V is TRBV27; 9 bases are a match to TRBD2. The junction had 7 bases not matched to a gene; V was cut back by 7 bases and J by 1 base. The CDR3 covers 15 residues. The germline V gene has CDR1 MNHEY and CDR2 SMNVEV (reference sequence). The CDR3 bases are TGTGCCAGCATGTTAGCGGGGGACCCCCAAGAGACCCAGTACTTC. Translating gives CASMLAGDPQETQYF.

This clone showed up just a few times. The chain employs TRBV7-8 and TRBJ2-7; 7 positions match TRBD2. Germline trimming cut 5 bases from V and 4 bases from J; bases unmatched to any gene: 11. CDR3 length: 15 residues. Germline CDR1 SGHVS, CDR2 FQNEAQ. The CDR3 sequence is CASSRGGAGLYEQYF. CDR3 nucleotides: TGTGCCAGCAGCCGAGGTGGAGCGGGGCTATACGAGCAGTACTTC.

The chain employs TRBV19 and TRBJ1-2, with TRBD1 matching 7 bases. CDR3 length: 12 residues. From germline, CDR1 is LNHDA and CDR2 SQIVND (reference sequence). V lost 8 bases, J lost 3 bases, and 3 bases stayed unmatched. The DNA for the CDR3 is TGTGCCAGTTTGGGACAGTACTATGGCTACACCTTC. Translated: CASLGQYYGYTF. The entire variable domain, with the rest obtained from reference TRBV19 and TRBJ1-2, is as follows: DGGITQSPKYLFRKEGQNVTLSCEQNLNHDAMYWYRQDPGQGLRLIYYSQIVNDFQKGDIAEGYSVSREKKESFPLTVTSAQKNPTAFYLCASLGQYYGYTFGSGTRLTVV.

The chain links TRBV6-6 to TRBJ1-1; TRBD1 might be the D (5 bases). Germline-derived CDR1 and CDR2 are MNHNY and SVGAGI (reference sequence). Trimming left V 11 bases short and J 0 bases short, with 10 bases between. The CDR3 length is 12 residues. The CDR3 nucleotides read TGTGCCGCGGGGGGTATGAACACTGAAGCTTTCTTT. Protein product: CAAGGMNTEAFF.

V usage is TRBV27 and J usage is TRBJ2-3; D is perhaps TRBD2 (6 bases). CDR3 length: 16 residues. The V gene lost 7 bases and the J gene lost 6 bases, with 23 bases spanning the gap. CDR1 MNHEY and CDR2 SMNVEV come from the germline V gene (reference sequence). Here the CDR3 reads CASILRAGLSSDTQYF. In DNA form, the CDR3 reads TGTGCCAGCATCTTACGAGCGGGTCTTTCTTCGGATACGCAGTATTTT.

The rearrangement uses TRBV7-2 and TRBJ2-3, with TRBD2 matching over 9 bases. CDR3 size: 15 residues. The J segment lost 4 bases and the V segment lost 7 bases, leaving 9 bases of the junction unmatched. From germline, CDR1 is SGHTA and CDR2 FQGNSA. This chain's CDR3 is CASTSLAGGSDTQYF. As DNA, the CDR3 is TGTGCCAGCACCTCGCTCGCGGGGGGGTCAGATACGCAGTATTTT.

The chain recombines TRBV19 with TRBJ1-1; 7 positions agree with TRBD1. V shed 3 bases, J shed 1 base, and the junction held 2 bases outside the gene matches. Per the germline V gene, CDR1 is LNHDA and CDR2 is SQIVND (reference sequence). CDR3 length: 14 amino acids. This CDR3 is CASSITGANTEAFF. The CDR3 region has the DNA TGTGCCAGTAGTATCACAGGGGCGAACACTGAAGCTTTCTTT. Combining the CDR3 with reference TRBV19 and TRBJ1-1 gives the whole variable domain DGGITQSPKYLFRKEGQNVTLSCEQNLNHDAMYWYRQDPGQGLRLIYYSQIVNDFQKGDIAEGYSVSREKKESFPLTVTSAQKNPTAFYLCASSITGANTEAFFGQGTRLTVV.

The chain is built from TRBV27 and TRBJ2-5; 9 bases map to TRBD2. The trim removed 2 bases at V and 4 bases at J, leaving 5 bases unmatched. Germline CDR1 MNHEY, CDR2 SMNVEV (reference sequence). CDR3 length equals 15 residues. Here the CDR3 reads CASSLLAGSLETQYF. CDR3 nucleotide sequence: TGTGCCAGCAGTTTACTAGCGGGGTCCTTAGAGACCCAGTACTTC.

The chain has TRBV18 and TRBJ1-5; the match to TRBD1 covers 7 bases. CDR3 size: 13 residues. J gave up 10 bases and V 1 base, and 4 bases lay outside the gene matches. The germline gives CDR1 KGHSH, CDR2 LQKENI. The CDR3 here is CASSPLRQGPQHF. CDR3 DNA: TGTGCCAGCTCACCACTGCGACAGGGACCCCAGCATTTT.

The rearrangement joins TRBV5-1 to TRBJ1-2; TRBD1 matches 8 bases. Germline-derived CDR1 and CDR2 are SGHRS and YFSETQ. With V trimmed by 4 bases and J by 8 bases, 7 bases remained unmatched. The CDR3 loop spans 13 amino acids. Here the CDR3 DNA reads TGCGCCAGCAGCCGCGGACAGGGTTGGGGCTACACCTTC. The encoded protein is CASSRGQGWGYTF.

V is TRBV5-6 and J is TRBJ1-2, with D perhaps TRBD1 (6 bases). CDR1 and CDR2 from the germline V gene are SGHDT and YYEEEE. The CDR3 sequence is 17 residues long. The germline V and J ends were trimmed by 2 bases and 8 bases, with 25 bases remaining between them. CDR3 residues: CASSLSATGRKTSGYTF. CDR3 in DNA: TGTGCCAGCAGCTTATCTGCGACAGGACGCAAAACGTCAGGCTACACCTTC. Complete variable domain (other parts from reference TRBV5-6 and TRBJ1-2): DAGVTQSPTHLIKTRGQQVTLRCSPKSGHDTVSWYQQALGQGPQFIFQYYEEEERQRGNFPDRFSGHQFPNYSSELNVNALLLGDSALYLCASSLSATGRKTSGYTFGSGTRLTVV.

The rearrangement links TRBV9 to TRBJ1-3; 10 bases are shared with TRBD1. V gave up 0 bases and J gave up 1 base; unmatched junction bases: 1. The CDR3 loop spans 16 amino acids. Germline lookup yields CDR1 SGDLS and CDR2 YYNGEE. The CDR3 DNA reads TGTGCCAGCAGCGTAGGGACAGGGGGATCTGGAAACACCATATATTTT. Encoded protein: CASSVGTGGSGNTIYF.

The count of this clone is one. V is TRBV18 and J is TRBJ2-6; D call uncertain. Germline assignment: CDR1 KGHSH and CDR2 LQKENI. CDR3 length: 16 amino acids. With 3 bases removed from V and 2 bases from J, the gap between germline ends came to 11 bases. The CDR3, as DNA: TGTGCCAGCTCACCCGCTTTAGCTACTGGGGCCAACGTCCTGACTTTC. This gives the protein CASSPALATGANVLTF.

This clone appeared a few times. The chain recombines TRBV5-7 with TRBJ2-2, with D tentatively TRBD1 (6 bases). TRBV5-7 is sorted into the ORF group, with uncertain function. V gave up 1 base and J gave up 2 bases, with 9 bases separating them. This CDR3 contains 15 residues. The CDR3 is CASSLNRVNTGELFF. Here the CDR3 DNA reads TGTGCCAGCAGCTTGAACAGGGTCAACACCGGGGAGCTGTTTTTT.

J is TRBJ1-1 and V is TRBV5-6, with 8 positions matching TRBD1. The V and J ends lost 4 bases and 1 base, in that order; junction bases with no gene match: 9. Germline V gives CDR1 SGHDT, CDR2 YYEEEE. This CDR3 comprises 16 residues. In nucleotides, the CDR3 is TGTGCCAGCAGCCGAGGGGCAGGGGGCACGAACACTGAAGCTTTCTTT. It translates to CASSRGAGGTNTEAFF. The full variable domain, in which reference TRBV5-6 and TRBJ1-1 provide the parts outside the CDR3, is DAGVTQSPTHLIKTRGQQVTLRCSPKSGHDTVSWYQQALGQGPQFIFQYYEEEERQRGNFPDRFSGHQFPNYSSELNVNALLLGDSALYLCASSRGAGGTNTEAFFGQGTRLTVV.

This clone was counted once. This rearrangement joins TRBV18 to TRBJ1-2; 7 bases line up with TRBD1. Germline lookup yields CDR1 KGHSH and CDR2 LQKENI. Unmatched junction bases numbered 6, after V lost 4 bases and J lost 7 bases. CDR3 length equals 13 residues. The CDR3 loop is CASSRQGDFGYTF. The CDR3 nucleotides read TGTGCCAGCTCACGCCAGGGGGACTTTGGCTACACCTTC.

DNA of the CDR3: TGTGCCAGCAGGTGGACTAGCGGGGTTGGGGAGCTGTTTTTT. As protein: CASRWTSGVGELFF. V is TRBV6-5 and J is TRBJ2-2; 12 bases are shared with TRBD2. With 6 bases clipped from V and 8 bases from J, the junction kept 4 bases outside the gene matches. CDR1 is MNHEY and CDR2 is SVGAGI in the germline V gene. The CDR3 has 14 amino acids.

The J gene is TRBJ2-7, the V gene TRBV5-4; 8 bases are a match to TRBD2. The CDR3 consists of 15 residues. The V gene's germline CDR1 is SGHNT and CDR2 YYREEE (reference sequence). Unmatched junction bases numbered 4, after V lost 2 bases and J lost 0 bases. The CDR3 reads CASSFMSGSSYEQYF. In DNA form, the CDR3 reads TGTGCCAGCAGCTTTATGAGCGGGAGCTCCTACGAGCAGTACTTC.

V gene TRBV20-1 combines with J gene TRBJ2-1; maybe TRBD1 (5 bases). The V and J ends lost 3 bases and 8 bases respectively, with 11 bases between them. Germline V gene data show CDR1 as DFQATT and CDR2 as SNEGSKA (reference sequence). The length of the CDR3 is 12 residues. CDR3 sequence: CSASAAGYEQFF. DNA for the CDR3: TGCAGTGCTAGTGCTGCAGGGTATGAGCAGTTCTTC.

The chain is built from TRBV7-8 and TRBJ2-7; 13 bases fit TRBD2. The CDR3 runs to 16 residues. The germline CDR1 and CDR2 sequences are SGHVS and FQNEAQ. V shed 4 bases, J shed 4 bases, and the junction held 7 bases outside the gene matches. The CDR3 DNA reads as TGTGCCAGCAGCTCAAGGACTAGCGGGGGAGTTTACGAGCAGTACTTC. This sequence encodes CASSSRTSGGVYEQYF. The variable domain in full, with the rest retrieved from reference TRBV7-8 and TRBJ2-7, is GAGVSQSPRYKVAKRGQDVALRCDPISGHVSLFWYQQALGQGPEFLTYFQNEAQLDKSGLPSDRFFAERPEGSVSTLKIQRTQQEDSAVYLCASSSRTSGGVYEQYFGPGTRLTVT.

The chain is built from TRBV24-1 and TRBJ2-2; TRBD1 might be the D (5 bases). Per germline, CDR1 KGHDR and CDR2 SFDVKD. The CDR3 is 16 residues long. V was clipped by 5 bases and J by 5 bases, with 17 bases between them. The CDR3 nucleotides read TGTGCCACCAGTGGAATCAAGGAAGGGGAAACCGGGGAGCTGTTTTTT. Its protein is CATSGIKEGETGELFF.

V gene TRBV29-1 combines with J gene TRBJ2-1; 8 bases are shared with TRBD2. This CDR3 spans 13 amino acids. Germline CDR1 and CDR2: SQVTM and ANQGSEA. With 2 bases clipped from V and 4 bases from J, the junction kept 1 base outside the gene matches. The CDR3 protein is CSVETSGYNEQFF. DNA for the CDR3: TGCAGCGTTGAAACTAGCGGTTACAATGAGCAGTTCTTC.